This is a list of T cell receptor beta chains from one sample in a study of blood T cell repertoires in COVID-19. TCRdb's copy holds only in-frame clones and misses some; the assay was immunoSEQ multiplex PCR. The sample has fewer than 250,000 clones, approximately 84% seen once. The sequenced material came from peripheral blood. All receptors derive from a man over 45 with COVID-19, enrolled during active disease. Both conserved end residues are part of each CDR3. The order of the fields is V gene, J gene, clone size, CDR3 protein. Clone size is not always given. Where it is, it says once, few, many or a class for expanded clones.

v_gene: TRBV15; j_gene: TRBJ2-7; abundance: once; CDR3aa: CATSRGLAGVDEQYF
v_gene: TRBV11-1; j_gene: TRBJ1-6; abundance: -; CDR3aa: CASSLDSLGFNSPLHF
v_gene: TRBV19; j_gene: TRBJ2-2; abundance: once; CDR3aa: CASKGVWGKTGELFF
v_gene: TRBV5-1; j_gene: TRBJ2-7; abundance: -; CDR3aa: CASSLDPTSFEQYF
v_gene: TRBV28; j_gene: TRBJ2-1; abundance: -; CDR3aa: CASKRGRRSSYNEQFF
v_gene: TRBV12-5; j_gene: TRBJ2-7; abundance: -; CDR3aa: CASAKHISYEQYF
v_gene: TRBV7-2; j_gene: TRBJ1-2; abundance: -; CDR3aa: CASSLRVAGEGYTF
v_gene: TRBV15; j_gene: TRBJ1-6; abundance: -; CDR3aa: CATSVQQGSNSPLHF
v_gene: TRBV7-2; j_gene: TRBJ2-7; abundance: -; CDR3aa: CASSSYGGTYEQYF
v_gene: TRBV6-5; j_gene: TRBJ2-7; abundance: -; CDR3aa: CASRDTNSYEQYF
v_gene: TRBV15; j_gene: TRBJ2-1; abundance: once; CDR3aa: CATSRDWREGPRNNEQFF
v_gene: TRBV18; j_gene: TRBJ2-3; abundance: -; CDR3aa: CASSSTSGALDTQYF
v_gene: TRBV28; j_gene: TRBJ2-3; abundance: few; CDR3aa: CASSRRGGTDTQYF
v_gene: TRBV5-1; j_gene: TRBJ1-4; abundance: -; CDR3aa: CASSLGQGFGNEKLFF
v_gene: TRBV15; j_gene: TRBJ2-3; abundance: -; CDR3aa: CATSRVRAGGDTQYF
v_gene: TRBV7-3; j_gene: TRBJ2-1; abundance: -; CDR3aa: CASSSGPGAYNEQFF
v_gene: TRBV6-5; j_gene: TRBJ1-6; abundance: -; CDR3aa: CASSRQAYNSPLHF
v_gene: TRBV6-5; j_gene: TRBJ1-1; abundance: -; CDR3aa: CASRGTGSEAFF
v_gene: TRBV29-1; j_gene: TRBJ2-4; abundance: -; CDR3aa: CSVGQGGAIQYF
v_gene: TRBV6-6; j_gene: TRBJ1-2; abundance: -; CDR3aa: CASSYSEDRAYGYTF
v_gene: TRBV7-9; j_gene: TRBJ2-7; abundance: -; CDR3aa: CASSPTRDISYEQYF
v_gene: TRBV30; j_gene: TRBJ2-7; abundance: -; CDR3aa: CAWSPTPGLSYEQYF
v_gene: TRBV4-3; j_gene: TRBJ2-7; abundance: -; CDR3aa: CASSHHPGQGAGEQYF
v_gene: TRBV3-1/TRBV3-2; j_gene: TRBJ2-1; abundance: -; CDR3aa: CASSQDVGAYNEQFF
v_gene: TRBV19; j_gene: TRBJ2-2; abundance: -; CDR3aa: CARGTSGRAGSGELFF
v_gene: TRBV7-3; j_gene: TRBJ2-1; abundance: -; CDR3aa: CASSTSGTISREQFF
v_gene: TRBV6-1; j_gene: TRBJ2-3; abundance: -; CDR3aa: CASSETQDTQYF
v_gene: TRBV6-5; j_gene: TRBJ1-6; abundance: -; CDR3aa: CASSYDGQGGSPLHF
v_gene: TRBV7-3; j_gene: TRBJ2-2; abundance: -; CDR3aa: CASSPRTGGVAGELFF
v_gene: TRBV6-1; j_gene: TRBJ1-2; abundance: -; CDR3aa: CASSDSGLNIGGSYGYTF
v_gene: TRBV28; j_gene: TRBJ1-2; abundance: -; CDR3aa: CASNPTGRLYGYTF
v_gene: TRBV4-3; j_gene: TRBJ1-5; abundance: -; CDR3aa: CASRQQRLF
v_gene: TRBV18; j_gene: TRBJ2-5; abundance: once; CDR3aa: CASSPPAQETQYF
v_gene: TRBV5-1; j_gene: TRBJ2-1; abundance: -; CDR3aa: CASSLGGQEFNEQFF
v_gene: TRBV19; j_gene: TRBJ2-1; abundance: -; CDR3aa: CASSTDSPGLAGNNEQFF
v_gene: TRBV10-3; j_gene: TRBJ2-2; abundance: -; CDR3aa: CAINQGANTGELFF
v_gene: TRBV7-2; j_gene: TRBJ1-1; abundance: once; CDR3aa: CASSLLARDTAFF
v_gene: TRBV18; j_gene: TRBJ2-1; abundance: once; CDR3aa: CASSLAGTDEQFF
v_gene: TRBV7-3; j_gene: TRBJ2-7; abundance: -; CDR3aa: CASSSRGSYEQYF
v_gene: TRBV29-1; j_gene: TRBJ1-2; abundance: -; CDR3aa: CSVEEQGNYGYTF
v_gene: TRBV7-2; j_gene: TRBJ1-4; abundance: -; CDR3aa: CASSILPGLDEKLFF
v_gene: TRBV9; j_gene: TRBJ2-1; abundance: -; CDR3aa: CASSPRVGQLYNEQFF
v_gene: TRBV3-1/TRBV3-2; j_gene: TRBJ2-7; abundance: -; CDR3aa: CASSRTGTGDFTSYEQYF
v_gene: TRBV9; j_gene: TRBJ1-3; abundance: -; CDR3aa: CASSVANSLSGNTIYF
v_gene: TRBV7-2; j_gene: TRBJ2-7; abundance: -; CDR3aa: CASSLASGTGGSYEQYF